This paragraph reports one TCR beta chain. This is likely a read error, given that the CDR3 carries no conserved phenylalanine or tryptophan at its end. Sorted out of PBMCs were CD4+ T cells and CD8+ T cells. This entry belongs to a study of CD8+ T cells in alopecia areata. Germline CDR1 LNHDA, CDR2 SQIVND (reference sequence). There are 15 residues in the CDR3. Trimming stripped 8 bases from V and 4 bases from J, with 17 bases between. Sequencing templates came from extracted RNA that was reverse transcribed into cDNA. Using immunoSEQ multiplex PCR, the repertoire was profiled, and TCRdb retains in-frame clones only, with some absent. This table holds 100,000 to 130,000 clones, approximately 60% found once.

The sample taken for sequencing was CD8+ T cells sorted from blood. The receptor comes from a human donor in good health. The genes are TRBV19 and TRBJ1-4; a weak D match, TRBD1 (5 bases). The CDR3 region has the DNA TGTGCCAGTGAGGCTCGACGGGACGGTAATGAAAAACTGTTTCTT. Encoded protein: CASEARRDGNEKLFL.